The subject of this entry is one T cell receptor beta chain. This record belongs to a study of blood T cell repertoires in COVID-19. For the study at large: Symptom resolution, clearance, or two negative PCRs marked the recovered donors of Cohort 3. Acute-phase and convalescent COVID-19 samples originated in the United States, Italy and Spain. From T cells, B-cell-depleted T cells, or PBMCs came the material, which was cDNA or gDNA.

TCRdb keeps only in-frame clones here, not all; method: immunoSEQ multiplex PCR. The table lists 250,000 to 300,000 clones, 70% to 90% of them singletons. The CDR3 length is 15 residues. Germline V gene data show CDR1 as SGHDT and CDR2 as YYEEEE. The V segment lost 2 bases and the J segment 5 bases; nucleotides outside the gene matches: 8. The TCR comes from a woman in her sixties in a cohort exposed to, infected with or recovered from COVID-19 (not recorded which). Input material: PBMCs or T cells enriched from blood (not recorded which). The chain uses TRBV5-6 and TRBJ2-7; 9 bases are shared with TRBD1. The CDR3 reads CASSFSQGAIDEQYF. The CDR3 coding sequence is TGTGCCAGCAGCTTTTCACAGGGGGCGATCGACGAGCAGTACTTC.